A selection of T cell receptor beta chains follows, all from one sample in a study of early T cells in non-severe SARS-CoV-2 infection. Each CDR3 protein is one row after TCRdb ran MiXCR on the 5' RACE reads. The profile shows approximately 70,000 distinct CDR3 sequences, around 13% of them singletons. The specimen was whole blood. The receptors shown here come from an adult who was a healthcare worker with PCR-confirmed SARS-CoV-2 infection or an uninfected control (not recorded which). Each CDR3 is given with its conserved first and last residue. A D gene is named only where the DNA matches it firmly. Not every row has a clone size; where given, it reads once, few, many or a size class.

.,TRBV27,TRBJ1-6,13,many,TGTGCCAGCAGTCGACAGGAGCGTTCACCCCTCCACTTT,CASSRQERSPLHF
.,TRBV5-1,TRBJ2-2,13,.,TGCGCCAGCACCCCCGCGAGTAGCGGGGAGCTGTTTTTT,CASTPASSGELFF
TRBD1,TRBV9,TRBJ1-2,17,few,TGTGCCAGCAGCTCTAACCCAGGGACAGGCACCTCTTATGGCTACACCTTC,CASSSNPGTGTSYGYTF
TRBD1,TRBV28,TRBJ1-3,17,many,TGTGCCAGCAGTTCCTTAACAGGGGCCTTCTCTGGAAACACCATATATTTT,CASSSLTGAFSGNTIYF
.,TRBV29-1,TRBJ1-2,13,many,TGCAGCGCTCTAAAGGATCTGGGCGGGGGCTACACCTTC,CSALKDLGGGYTF
TRBD1,TRBV29-1,TRBJ1-2,14,many,TGCAGCGTTGAAAGGACAGGGGGAATAGAAGGCTACACCTTC,CSVERTGGIEGYTF
.,TRBV10-3,TRBJ1-1,14,many,TGTGCCATCAGTGAGGAGGTATCGAACACTGAAGCTTTCTTT,CAISEEVSNTEAFF
.,TRBV3-1,TRBJ1-5,14,few,TGTGCCAGCAGCCAAGGCGGGGTCAATCAGCCCCAGCATTTT,CASSQGGVNQPQHF
.,TRBV27,TRBJ2-3,16,many,TGTGCCAGCAGCCTCCGGTGGTCCATACTTACAGATACGCAGTATTTT,CASSLRWSILTDTQYF
.,TRBV29-1,TRBJ1-2,13,many,TGCAGCGTCCCTGACCCCATCGGAGGAGGCTACACCTTC,CSVPDPIGGGYTF